Following are 7 T cell receptor beta chains from one sample sequenced in a study of CD8+CD57+ T cells in acquired aplastic anemia. Flow cytometry had shown expanded CD8+CD57+ cells in the patients chosen for sequencing. Genomic DNA served as template for TCR beta VDJ and CDR3 profiling. TCRdb reanalysed the reads using MiXCR and keeps one entry per CDR3 protein. This sample has about 180,000 distinct CDR3 sequences, with about 60% found just once. Sequences were obtained from sorted CD4+, CD8+, or CD8+CD57+ T cells (not recorded which) from PBMCs. The receptors here all came from a human donor with aplastic anemia.

The J gene is TRBJ1-5, the V gene TRBV7-3; D might be TRBD1 (6 bases). This CDR3 is built from 14 residues. The germline gives CDR1 SGHTA, CDR2 FQGTGA. The V end lost 6 bases, the J end lost 0 bases, and 9 bases lay between the germline ends. Written as DNA, the CDR3 is TGTGCCAGCAGACTGACAGGTAGCAATCAGCCCCAGCATTTT. Its protein is CASRLTGSNQPQHF.

DNA for the CDR3: TGTGCCATCTTACAAGGACTCCCTGGTACTTACAATGAGCAGTTCTTC. It specifies CAILQGLPGTYNEQFF. This chain joins TRBV10-3 and TRBJ2-1, with D possibly TRBD2 on 5 matching bases. Trimming removed 8 bases from V and 4 bases from J, with 21 bases in between. The CDR3 is 16 residues long. The germline CDR1 and CDR2 sequences are ENHRY and SYGVKD.

The V gene is TRBV9, the J gene TRBJ1-6, with D uncertain. Germline CDR1 is SGDLS and CDR2 is YYNGEE. This CDR3 is built from 15 residues. The V and J ends lost 4 bases and 7 bases respectively, with 15 bases between them. The DNA of the CDR3 is TGTGCCAGCAGCACGAGGGCCGGCGGGAATTCACCCCTCCACTTT. Amino acid sequence: CASSTRAGGNSPLHF.

This clonotype has at least ten counts. The chain couples TRBV19 to TRBJ1-5; the match to TRBD1 covers 10 bases. Trimming removed 1 base from V and 4 bases from J; junction bases left unmatched: 4. The CDR3 spans 16 residues. Germline-derived CDR1 and CDR2 are LNHDA and SQIVND (reference sequence). This CDR3 is CASSIGDRGVNQPQHF. The DNA for the CDR3 is TGTGCCAGTAGTATAGGGGACAGGGGCGTTAATCAGCCCCAGCATTTT.

A remark on this clonotype: The CDR3 end shows no conserved phenylalanine or tryptophan, and so a read error is likely. The V and J genes are TRBV7-2 and TRBJ1-6; D is unresolved. Germline V lookup: CDR1 SGHTA, CDR2 FQGNSA. The V end lost 2 bases, the J end lost 9 bases, and 14 bases lay between the germline ends. The CDR3 covers 15 residues. DNA of the CDR3: TGTGCCAGCAGCTTACCAACCCCGCAGCGTTCACCCCTCCACTGT. Its translation is CASSLPTPQRSPLHC.

Ten or more counts support this clonotype. V usage is TRBV29-1 and J usage is TRBJ1-2, with D possibly TRBD1 on 6 matching bases. The CDR3 has 13 amino acids. The V gene's germline CDR1 is SQVTM and CDR2 ANQGSEA. The V end was cut by 4 bases, the J end by 2 bases, with 11 bases between. CDR3 sequence reads: CSVARQVNYGYTF. CDR3 in DNA: TGCAGCGTTGCCCGACAGGTCAACTATGGCTACACCTTC.

This clonotype was counted only a few times. The CDR3 reads CSVALVQGFGDEQYF. Here the CDR3 DNA reads TGCAGCGTTGCGTTGGTGCAGGGATTTGGCGACGAGCAGTACTTC. The rearrangement links TRBV29-1 to TRBJ2-7; D may be TRBD1 (5 bases). This CDR3 spans 15 amino acids. Trimming pared 4 bases from V and 5 bases from J, leaving 21 bases between. Germline-derived CDR1 and CDR2 are SQVTM and ANQGSEA.